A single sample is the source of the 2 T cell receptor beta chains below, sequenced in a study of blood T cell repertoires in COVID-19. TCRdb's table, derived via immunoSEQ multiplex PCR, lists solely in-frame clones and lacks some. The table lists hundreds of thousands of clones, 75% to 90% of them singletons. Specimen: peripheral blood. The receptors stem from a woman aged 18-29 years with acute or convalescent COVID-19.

Written as DNA, the CDR3 is TGTGCCAGCAGCCAGGGGACAGGGATCGGTAATGAAAAACTGTTTTTT. Protein: CASSQGTGIGNEKLFF. This chain uses TRBV27 with TRBJ1-4; 9 bases agree with TRBD1. CDR3 length: 16 residues. Germline loops: CDR1 MNHEY, CDR2 SMNVEV (reference sequence). Trimming cost V 6 bases and J 4 bases; bases outside gene matches: 9.

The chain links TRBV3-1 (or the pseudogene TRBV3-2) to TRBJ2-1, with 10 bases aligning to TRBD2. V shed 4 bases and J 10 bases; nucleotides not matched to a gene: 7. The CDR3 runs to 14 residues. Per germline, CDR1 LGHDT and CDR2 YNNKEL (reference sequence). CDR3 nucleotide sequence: TGTGCCAGCAGCCCGAGCGGGGGGGCAGGCGAGCAGTTCTTC. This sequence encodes CASSPSGGAGEQFF.